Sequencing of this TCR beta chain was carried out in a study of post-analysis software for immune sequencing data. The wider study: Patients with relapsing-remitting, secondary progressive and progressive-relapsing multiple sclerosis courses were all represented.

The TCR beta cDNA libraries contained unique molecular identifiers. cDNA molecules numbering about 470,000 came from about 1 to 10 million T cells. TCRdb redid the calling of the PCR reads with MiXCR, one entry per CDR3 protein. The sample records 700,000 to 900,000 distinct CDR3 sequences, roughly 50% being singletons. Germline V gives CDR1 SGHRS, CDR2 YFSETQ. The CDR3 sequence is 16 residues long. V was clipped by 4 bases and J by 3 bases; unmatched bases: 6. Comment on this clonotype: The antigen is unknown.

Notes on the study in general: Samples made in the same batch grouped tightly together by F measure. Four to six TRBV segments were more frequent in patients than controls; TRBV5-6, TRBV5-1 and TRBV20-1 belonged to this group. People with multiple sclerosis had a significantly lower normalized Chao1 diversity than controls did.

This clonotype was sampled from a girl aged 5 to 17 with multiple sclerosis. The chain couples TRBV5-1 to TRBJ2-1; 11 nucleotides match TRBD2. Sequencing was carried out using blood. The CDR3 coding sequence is TGCGCCAGCAGCAAAATAGCGGGAGGGTTCTACAATGAGCAGTTCTTC. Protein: CASSKIAGGFYNEQFF.